What follows is one T cell receptor beta chain and its context. Assay used: immunoSEQ multiplex PCR; TCRdb lists only in-frame clones, some missing. This sample yields hundreds of thousands of clones, of which roughly 86% are seen a single time; about 3% belongs to the top ten. The sample is drawn from a study of blood T cell repertoires in COVID-19. The germline V gene encodes CDR1 SGDLS and CDR2 YYNGEE. Deletions cut 0 bases from V and 0 bases from J, with 10 bases between. CDR3 length equals 17 residues. This chain joins TRBV9 and TRBJ1-6; D gene uncertain. Material for sequencing was peripheral blood. This receptor was taken from a man in his 60s with acute or convalescent COVID-19. Here the CDR3 DNA reads TGTGCCAGCAGCGTAGGTCTGAGGAGCTCCTATAATTCACCCCTCCACTTT. Its translation: CASSVGLRSSYNSPLHF.